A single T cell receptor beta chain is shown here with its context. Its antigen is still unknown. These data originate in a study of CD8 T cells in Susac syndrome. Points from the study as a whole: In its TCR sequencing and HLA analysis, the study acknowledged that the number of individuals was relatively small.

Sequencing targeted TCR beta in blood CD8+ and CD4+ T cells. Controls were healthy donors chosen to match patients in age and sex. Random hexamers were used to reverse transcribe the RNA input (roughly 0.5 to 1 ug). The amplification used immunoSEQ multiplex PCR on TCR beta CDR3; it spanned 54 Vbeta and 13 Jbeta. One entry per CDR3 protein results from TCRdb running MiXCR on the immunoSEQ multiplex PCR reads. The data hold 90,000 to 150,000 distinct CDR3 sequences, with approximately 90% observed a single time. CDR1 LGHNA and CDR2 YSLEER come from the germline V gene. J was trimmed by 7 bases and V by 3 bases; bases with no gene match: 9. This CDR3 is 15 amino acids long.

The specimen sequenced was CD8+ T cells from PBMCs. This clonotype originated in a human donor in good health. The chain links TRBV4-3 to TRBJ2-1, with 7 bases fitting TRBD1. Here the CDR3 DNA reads TGCGCCAGCAGCCAGCCTGACAGGGCAGGAAATGAGCAGTTCTTC. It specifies CASSQPDRAGNEQFF.